This T cell receptor beta chain was sequenced in a study of regulatory T cells in long-lasting Graves disease. Germline V gene lookup returns CDR1 MDHEN and CDR2 SYDVKM. The CDR3 is 12 residues long. V was pared by 5 bases and J by 5 bases, with 7 bases between. The authors built TCR beta libraries using iRepertoire HTBI primers and Arm-PCR of CDR3 regions. TCRdb re-derived calls from the multiplex PCR reads in MiXCR, one entry per CDR3 protein. Of hundreds of thousands of distinct CDR3 sequences in the sample, roughly 15% were seen once. Time point noted: newly diagnosed GD, antithyroid drugs for less than 3 months. Scientists built the TCR library using RNA that was extracted from PBMCs. Diagnosis followed American Thyroid Association guidelines for Graves' disease. This clonotype was seen many times. The data were also submitted as part of a second study, on T cells in Graves' hyperthyroidism and ophthalmopathy.

This specimen consisted of peripheral blood mononuclear cells (PBMCs), obtained at new diagnosis, from a patient treated with antithyroid drugs. The chain uses TRBV28 and TRBJ1-5; D gene ambiguous. The sequence was obtained from a woman aged 25 to 39 with Graves disease. The CDR3 DNA reads as TGTGCCAGCAGTATTGTATATCAGCCCCAGCATTTT. It yields the protein CASSIVYQPQHF.